This T cell receptor (beta chain) comes out of a study of CD8+ T cells in alopecia areata. Study results and caveats: Lesional scalp exceeded normal scalp in clonality, especially in alopecia totalis/universalis. Among patients, TCR sharing was less clear than in mice, a difference possibly due in part to HLA diversity in the patient population. Tofacitinib significantly lowered scalp clonality and expanded CD8+ clones among the top 100. Scalp repertoires also include resident alphabeta T cells from normal skin.

This clone came up once. The antigen is unknown. This CDR3 contains 15 residues. V dropped 1 base and J dropped 0 bases, with 7 bases sitting between them. CDR1 is LNHNV, CDR2 YYDKDF, per germline (reference sequence). In each case, RNA was isolated and then reverse transcribed into cDNA as the sequencing template. Clones were sequenced by immunoSEQ multiplex PCR, and TCRdb holds only the in-frame ones, with some missing. Of approximately 210,000 clones in the sample, around 66% are singletons; the top ten hold roughly 1.2%. Indicated treatment: oral pan-JAK inhibitor, 5-10 mg twice daily. The chain has TRBV15 and TRBJ1-5; D not certain. The sequence derives from a human donor with alopecia areata. Sequences were derived from CD4+ T cells sorted from blood, sampled at week 44, from a patient treated with tofacitinib. CDR3 sequence reads: CATSRGGFSNQPQHF. The CDR3, as DNA: TGTGCCACCAGCAGAGGTGGTTTTAGCAATCAGCCCCAGCATTTT. The entire variable domain, with the rest obtained from reference TRBV15 and TRBJ1-5, is as follows: DAMVIQNPRYQVTQFGKPVTLSCSQTLNHNVMYWYQQKSSQAPKLLFHYYDKDFNNEADTPDNFQSRRPNTSFCFLDIRSPGLGDTAMYLCATSRGGFSNQPQHFGDGTRLSIL.